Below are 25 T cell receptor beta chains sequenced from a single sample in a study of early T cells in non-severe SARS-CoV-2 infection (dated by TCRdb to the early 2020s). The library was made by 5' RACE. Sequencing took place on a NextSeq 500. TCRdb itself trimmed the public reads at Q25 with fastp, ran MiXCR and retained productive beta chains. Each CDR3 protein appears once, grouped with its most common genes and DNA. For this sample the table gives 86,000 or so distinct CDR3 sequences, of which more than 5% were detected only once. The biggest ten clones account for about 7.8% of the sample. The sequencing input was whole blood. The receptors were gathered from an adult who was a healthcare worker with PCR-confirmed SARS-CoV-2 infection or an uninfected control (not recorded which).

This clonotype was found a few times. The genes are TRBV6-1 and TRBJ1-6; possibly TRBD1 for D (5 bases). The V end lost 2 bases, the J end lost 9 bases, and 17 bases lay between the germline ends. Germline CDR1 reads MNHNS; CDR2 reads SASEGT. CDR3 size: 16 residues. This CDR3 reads CASSETDVPGTSPLHF. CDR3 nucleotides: TGTGCCAGCAGTGAAACGGACGTCCCCGGGACTTCACCCCTCCACTTT.

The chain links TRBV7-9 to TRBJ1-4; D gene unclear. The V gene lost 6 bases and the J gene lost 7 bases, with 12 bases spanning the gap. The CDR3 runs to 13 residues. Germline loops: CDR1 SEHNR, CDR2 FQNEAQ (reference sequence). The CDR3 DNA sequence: TGTGCCAGCAGTCTGACTCTAGGTGAAAAACTGTTTTTT. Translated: CASSLTLGEKLFF.

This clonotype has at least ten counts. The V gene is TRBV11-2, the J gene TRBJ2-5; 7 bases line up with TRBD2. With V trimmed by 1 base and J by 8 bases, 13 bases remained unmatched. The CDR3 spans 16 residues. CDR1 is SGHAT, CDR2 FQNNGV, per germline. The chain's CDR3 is CASSLVLTGEGRTQYF. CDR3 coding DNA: TGTGCCAGCAGCTTAGTCCTAACGGGGGAGGGACGTACCCAGTACTTC.

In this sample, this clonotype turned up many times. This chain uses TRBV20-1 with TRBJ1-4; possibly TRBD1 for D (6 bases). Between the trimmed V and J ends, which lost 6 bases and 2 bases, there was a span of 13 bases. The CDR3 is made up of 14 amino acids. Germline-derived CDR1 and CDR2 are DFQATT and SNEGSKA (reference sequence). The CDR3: CSARQGSTNEKLFF. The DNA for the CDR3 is TGCAGTGCCAGGCAGGGGTCTACTAATGAAAAACTGTTTTTT.

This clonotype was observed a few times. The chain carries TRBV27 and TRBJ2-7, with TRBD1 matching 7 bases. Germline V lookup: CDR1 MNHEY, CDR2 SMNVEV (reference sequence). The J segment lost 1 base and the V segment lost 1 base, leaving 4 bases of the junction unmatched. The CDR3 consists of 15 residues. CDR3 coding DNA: TGTGCCAGCAGTTTATGGGGACAGTCATCCTACGAGCAGTACTTC. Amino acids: CASSLWGQSSYEQYF.

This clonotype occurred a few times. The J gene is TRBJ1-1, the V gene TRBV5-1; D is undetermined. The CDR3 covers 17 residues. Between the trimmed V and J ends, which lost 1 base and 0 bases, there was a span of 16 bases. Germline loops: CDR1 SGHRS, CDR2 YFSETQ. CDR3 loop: CASSLSPNSPMNTEAFF. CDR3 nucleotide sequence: TGCGCCAGCAGCTTGTCCCCCAACAGTCCGATGAACACTGAAGCTTTCTTT.

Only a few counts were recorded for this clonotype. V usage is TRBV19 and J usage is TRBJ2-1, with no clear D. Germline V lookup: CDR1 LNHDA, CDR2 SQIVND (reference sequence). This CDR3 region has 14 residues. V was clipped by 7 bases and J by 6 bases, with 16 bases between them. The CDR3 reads CASNKRTHPNEQFF. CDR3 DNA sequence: TGTGCCAGTAATAAACGGACGCACCCCAATGAGCAGTTCTTC.

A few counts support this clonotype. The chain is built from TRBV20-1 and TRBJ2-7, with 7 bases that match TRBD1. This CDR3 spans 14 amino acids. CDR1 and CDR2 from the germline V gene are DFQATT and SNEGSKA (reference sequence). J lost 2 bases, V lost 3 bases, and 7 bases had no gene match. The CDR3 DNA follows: TGCAGTGCTAGGGGGACAGTGGATACCTACGAGCAGTACTTC. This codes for CSARGTVDTYEQYF.

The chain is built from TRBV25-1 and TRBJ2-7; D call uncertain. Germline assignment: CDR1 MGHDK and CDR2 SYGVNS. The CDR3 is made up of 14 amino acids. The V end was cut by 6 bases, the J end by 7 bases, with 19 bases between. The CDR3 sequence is CASRGPYPLGEQYF. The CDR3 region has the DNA TGTGCCAGCAGAGGACCCTACCCTTTAGGGGAGCAGTACTTC.

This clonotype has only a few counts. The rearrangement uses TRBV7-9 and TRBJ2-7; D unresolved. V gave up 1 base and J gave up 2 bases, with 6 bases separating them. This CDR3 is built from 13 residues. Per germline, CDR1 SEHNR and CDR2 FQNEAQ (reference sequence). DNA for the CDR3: TGTGCCAGCAGCTTAGGTAGCACCTACGAGCAGTACTTC. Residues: CASSLGSTYEQYF.

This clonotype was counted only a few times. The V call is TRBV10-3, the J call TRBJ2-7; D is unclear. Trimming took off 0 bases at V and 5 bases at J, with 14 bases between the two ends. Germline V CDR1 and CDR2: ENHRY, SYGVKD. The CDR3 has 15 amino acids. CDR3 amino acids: CAISESTGAMHEQYF. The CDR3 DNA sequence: TGTGCCATCAGTGAGTCGACCGGCGCCATGCACGAGCAGTACTTC.

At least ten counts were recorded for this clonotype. This chain's CDR3 is CASSPMTVNTEAFF. CDR3 sequence (DNA): TGTGCCAGCTCACCAATGACAGTTAACACTGAAGCTTTCTTT. The V gene is TRBV18, the J gene TRBJ1-1, with a possible D match to TRBD1 (5 bases). V lost 2 bases to trimming and J lost 2 bases, with 9 bases between them. CDR1 and CDR2 from the germline V gene are KGHSH and LQKENI. The CDR3 loop spans 14 amino acids.

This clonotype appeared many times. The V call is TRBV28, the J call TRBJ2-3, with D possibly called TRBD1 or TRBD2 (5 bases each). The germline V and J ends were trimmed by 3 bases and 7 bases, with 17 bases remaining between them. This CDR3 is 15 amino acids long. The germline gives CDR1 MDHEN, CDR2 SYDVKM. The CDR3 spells CASSLLSGSKNTQYF. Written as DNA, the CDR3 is TGTGCCAGCAGTTTGTTGTCAGGGAGTAAGAATACGCAGTATTTT.

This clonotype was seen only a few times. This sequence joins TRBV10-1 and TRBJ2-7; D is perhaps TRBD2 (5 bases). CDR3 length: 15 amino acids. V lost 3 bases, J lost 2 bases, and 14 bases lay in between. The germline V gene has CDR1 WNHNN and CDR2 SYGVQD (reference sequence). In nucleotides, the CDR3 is TGCGCCAGCAGTGAATATACCGGGAAAACCTACGAGCAGTACTTC. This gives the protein CASSEYTGKTYEQYF.

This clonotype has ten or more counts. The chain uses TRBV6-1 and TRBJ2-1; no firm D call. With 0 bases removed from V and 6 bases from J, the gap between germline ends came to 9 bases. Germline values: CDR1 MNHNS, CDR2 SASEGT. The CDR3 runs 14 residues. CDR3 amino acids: CASSEAGRSNEQFF. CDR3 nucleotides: TGTGCCAGCAGTGAAGCCGGGCGCAGCAATGAGCAGTTCTTC.

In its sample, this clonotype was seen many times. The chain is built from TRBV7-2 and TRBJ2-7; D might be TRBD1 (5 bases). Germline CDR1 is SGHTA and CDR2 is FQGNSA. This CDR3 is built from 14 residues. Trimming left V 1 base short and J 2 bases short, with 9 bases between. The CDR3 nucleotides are TGTGCCAGCAGCTTAGTTGCAGGGACCTACGAGCAGTACTTC. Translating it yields CASSLVAGTYEQYF.

This CDR3 is CASSPQYEQYF. The CDR3 coding sequence is TGTGCCAGCAGTCCCCAGTACGAGCAGTACTTC. V is TRBV28 and J is TRBJ2-7; D is unclear. Germline V lookup: CDR1 MDHEN, CDR2 SYDVKM. V dropped 5 bases and J dropped 4 bases, with 6 bases sitting between them. This CDR3 has 11 residues.

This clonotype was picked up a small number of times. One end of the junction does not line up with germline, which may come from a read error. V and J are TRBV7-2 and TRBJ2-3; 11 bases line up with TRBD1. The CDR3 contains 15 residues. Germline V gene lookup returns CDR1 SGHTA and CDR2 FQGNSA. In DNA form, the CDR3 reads TGTGCCAACAGCTCGGACAGGGGGCGCACAGATACGCAGTATTTT. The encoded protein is CANSSDRGRTDTQYF.

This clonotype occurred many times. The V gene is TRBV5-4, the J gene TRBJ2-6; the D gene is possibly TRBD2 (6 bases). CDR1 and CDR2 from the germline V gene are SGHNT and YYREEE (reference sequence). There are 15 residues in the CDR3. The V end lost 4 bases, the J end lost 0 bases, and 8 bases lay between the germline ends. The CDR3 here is CASSGGVSGANVLTF. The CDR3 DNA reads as TGTGCCAGCAGCGGCGGGGTCTCTGGGGCCAACGTCCTGACTTTC.

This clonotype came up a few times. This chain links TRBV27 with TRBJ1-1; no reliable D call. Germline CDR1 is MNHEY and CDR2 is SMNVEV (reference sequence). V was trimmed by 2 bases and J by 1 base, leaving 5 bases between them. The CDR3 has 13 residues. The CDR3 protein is CASSLGWNTEAFF. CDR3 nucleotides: TGTGCCAGCAGTTTAGGGTGGAACACTGAAGCTTTCTTT.

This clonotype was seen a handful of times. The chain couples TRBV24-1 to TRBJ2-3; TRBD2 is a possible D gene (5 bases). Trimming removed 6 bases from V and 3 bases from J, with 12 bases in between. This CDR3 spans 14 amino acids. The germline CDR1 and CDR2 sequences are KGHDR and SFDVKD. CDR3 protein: CATSLRDGTDTQYF. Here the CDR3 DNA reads TGTGCCACCAGTCTCCGGGATGGGACAGATACGCAGTATTTT.

DNA for the CDR3: TGTGCCAGCAGCCCTGGGGGAGGGGAAGGTAATTCACCCCTCCACTTT. Protein product: CASSPGGGEGNSPLHF. The chain joins TRBV3-1 to TRBJ1-6; a weak D match, TRBD1 (5 bases). CDR1 is LGHDT and CDR2 is YNNKEL in the germline V gene (reference sequence). The CDR3 is made up of 16 amino acids. The ends were cut back, 4 bases at V and 6 bases at J, with 16 bases in the middle. The variable domain in full, completed from reference TRBV3-1 and TRBJ1-6, reads DTAVSQTPKYLVTQMGNDKSIKCEQNLGHDTMYWYKQDSKKFLKIMFSYNNKELIINETVPNRFSPKSPDKAHLNLHINSLELGDSAVYFCASSPGGGEGNSPLHFGNGTRLTVT.

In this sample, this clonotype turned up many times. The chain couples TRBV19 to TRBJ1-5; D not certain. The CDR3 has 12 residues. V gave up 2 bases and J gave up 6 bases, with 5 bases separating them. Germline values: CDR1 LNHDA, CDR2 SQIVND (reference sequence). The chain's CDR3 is CASSIQSQPQHF. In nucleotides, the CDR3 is TGTGCCAGTAGTATACAGAGTCAGCCCCAGCATTTT.

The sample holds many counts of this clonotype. Here the CDR3 reads CASSPAGQGAYGYTF. CDR3 coding DNA: TGTGCCAGCAGCCCCGCGGGACAGGGGGCTTATGGCTACACCTTC. The chain couples TRBV27 to TRBJ1-2; 12 nucleotides match TRBD1. The length of the CDR3 is 15 residues. Germline CDR1 and CDR2: MNHEY and SMNVEV (reference sequence). J was trimmed by 5 bases and V by 6 bases; bases with no gene match: 7.

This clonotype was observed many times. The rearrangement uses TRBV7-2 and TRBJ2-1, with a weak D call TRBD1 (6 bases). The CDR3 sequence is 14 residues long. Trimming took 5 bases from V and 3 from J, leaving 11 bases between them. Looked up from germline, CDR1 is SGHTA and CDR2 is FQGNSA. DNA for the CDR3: TGTGCCAGCAGCGCCACAGGGTACTACAATGAGCAGTTCTTC. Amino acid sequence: CASSATGYYNEQFF.